Following are 6 T cell receptor beta chains from one sample sequenced in a study of beta chain features in type 1 diabetes. Study findings and constraints: Shortening that was moderate but significant affected the TCRB CDR3s of Type 1 diabetes patients in all four CD4+ subsets.

These receptors have no identified antigens. As every portion of the isolated RNA was reverse transcribed, the sequencing read expressed TCRB transcripts. TCRdb's table, derived via immunoSEQ multiplex PCR, lists solely in-frame clones and lacks some. Of 500,000 to 650,000 clones detected, over 10% appear once; the ten largest clones hold 0.095% to 0.15%. What was sequenced was naive CD4+ T cells from blood. These receptors were obtained from a young man with type 1 diabetes.

This chain connects TRBV30 to TRBJ1-4, with D maybe TRBD1 (6 bases). Germline V CDR1 and CDR2: GTSNPN, SVGIG (reference sequence). The CDR3 is 16 amino acids. The ends were cut back, 2 bases at V and 3 bases at J, with 16 bases in the middle. CDR3 residues: CAWSFKGDYPNEKLFF. The CDR3 nucleotides read TGTGCCTGGAGTTTCAAGGGGGATTACCCTAATGAAAAACTGTTTTTT.

This clone turned up a few times. This rearrangement joins TRBV14 to TRBJ1-2; possibly TRBD1 for D (5 bases). CDR1 SGHDN and CDR2 FVKESK come from the germline V gene. Trimming took off 2 bases at V and 2 bases at J, with 9 bases between the two ends. The length of the CDR3 is 14 residues. As DNA, the CDR3 is TGTGCCAGCAGCCAACCGGGACGGAACTATGGCTACACCTTC. This sequence encodes CASSQPGRNYGYTF. The complete variable domain, with remaining parts taken from reference TRBV14 and TRBJ1-2, reads EAGVTQFPSHSVIEKGQTVTLRCDPISGHDNLYWYRRVMGKEIKFLLHFVKESKQDESGMPNNRFLAERTGGTYSTLKVQPAELEDSGVYFCASSQPGRNYGYTFGSGTRLTVV.

Comments on this clone: Mismatch with germline at one junction end may stem from a read error. The chain has TRBV29-1 and TRBJ2-5; unclear D gene. In germline, CDR1 is SQVTM, CDR2 ANQGSEA. This CDR3 has 13 residues. The CDR3 reads CSAEVHSRRTQYF. As DNA, the CDR3 is TGCAGCGCTGAAGTCCACTCAAGGAGGACCCAGTACTTC.

The rearrangement uses TRBV2 and TRBJ1-4; D is undetermined. V was shortened by 4 bases and J by 10 bases, with 7 bases between the two germline ends. Germline V gene sequence: CDR1 SNHLY, CDR2 FYNNEI. This CDR3 spans 11 amino acids. CDR3 sequence: CASSGRGKLFF. Here the CDR3 DNA reads TGTGCCAGCAGTGGCAGAGGAAAACTGTTTTTT. Supplemented by reference TRBV2 and TRBJ1-4, the full variable domain reads EPEVTQTPSHQVTQMGQEVILRCVPISNHLYFYWYRQILGQKVEFLVSFYNNEISEKSEIFDDQFSVERPDGSNFTLKIRSTKLEDSAMYFCASSGRGKLFFGSGTQLSVL.

V gene TRBV7-9 combines with J gene TRBJ2-2; 8 bases are a match to TRBD2. V lost 4 bases to trimming and J lost 5 bases; unmatched junction nucleotides: 9. This CDR3 region has 16 residues. Looked up from germline, CDR1 is SEHNR and CDR2 is FQNEAQ (reference sequence). The CDR3 here is CASSSMAGGPTGELFF. The CDR3 bases are TGTGCCAGCAGCTCCATGGCGGGGGGCCCAACCGGGGAGCTGTTTTTT.

The gene calls are TRBV10-3 and TRBJ2-3; D gene ambiguous. Per germline, CDR1 ENHRY and CDR2 SYGVKD. Trimming removed 11 bases at V and 0 bases at J, with 9 bases between. The CDR3 sequence is 12 residues long. Here the CDR3 DNA reads TGTGCCGTCGTGACAAGCACAGATACGCAGTATTTT. This codes for CAVVTSTDTQYF.